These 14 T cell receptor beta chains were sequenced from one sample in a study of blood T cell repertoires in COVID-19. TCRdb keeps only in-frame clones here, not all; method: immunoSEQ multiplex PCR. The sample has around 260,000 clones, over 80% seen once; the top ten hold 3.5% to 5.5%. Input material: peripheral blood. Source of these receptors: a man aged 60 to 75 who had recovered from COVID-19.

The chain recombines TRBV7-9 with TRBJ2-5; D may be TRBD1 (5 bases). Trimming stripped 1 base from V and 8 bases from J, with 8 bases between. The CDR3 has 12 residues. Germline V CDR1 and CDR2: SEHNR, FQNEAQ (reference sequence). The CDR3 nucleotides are TGTGCCAGCAGCTTAGGGGGCCTCACCCAGTACTTC. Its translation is CASSLGGLTQYF.

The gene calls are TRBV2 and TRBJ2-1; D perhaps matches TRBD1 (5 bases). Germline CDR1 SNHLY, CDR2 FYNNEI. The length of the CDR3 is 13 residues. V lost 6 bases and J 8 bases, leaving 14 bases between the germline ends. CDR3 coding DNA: TGTGCCAGCAGCAACAACCAGGGCGATGAGCAGTTCTTC. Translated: CASSNNQGDEQFF.

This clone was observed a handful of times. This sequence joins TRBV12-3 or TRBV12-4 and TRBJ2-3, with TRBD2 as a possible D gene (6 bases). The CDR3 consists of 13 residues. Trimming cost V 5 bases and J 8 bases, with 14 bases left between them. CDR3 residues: CASSPRLEGTQYF. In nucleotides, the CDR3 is TGTGCCAGCAGTCCAAGACTAGAAGGTACGCAGTATTTT.

CDR3 region: CASSYSGGPGNEQFF. The CDR3 DNA is TGTGCCAGCAGTTACTCGGGAGGGCCCGGGAATGAGCAGTTCTTC. J is TRBJ2-1 and V is TRBV6-6; 7 bases match TRBD2. The J segment lost 7 bases and the V segment lost 0 bases, leaving 6 bases of the junction unmatched. Germline CDR1 is MNHNY and CDR2 is SVGAGI (reference sequence). The length of the CDR3 is 15 residues.

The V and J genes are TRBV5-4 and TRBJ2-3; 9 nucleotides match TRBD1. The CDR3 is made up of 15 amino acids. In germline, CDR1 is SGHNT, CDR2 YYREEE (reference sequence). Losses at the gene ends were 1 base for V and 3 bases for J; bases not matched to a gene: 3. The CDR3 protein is CASSLLDRGTDTQYF. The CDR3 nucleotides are TGTGCCAGCAGCTTGTTAGACAGGGGGACAGATACGCAGTATTTT.

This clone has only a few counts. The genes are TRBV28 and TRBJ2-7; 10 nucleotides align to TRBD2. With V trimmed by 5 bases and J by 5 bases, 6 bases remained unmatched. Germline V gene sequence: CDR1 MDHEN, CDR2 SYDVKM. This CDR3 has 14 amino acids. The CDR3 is CASSKSGGADEQYF. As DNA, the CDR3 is TGTGCCAGCAGTAAGAGCGGGGGGGCCGACGAGCAGTACTTC.

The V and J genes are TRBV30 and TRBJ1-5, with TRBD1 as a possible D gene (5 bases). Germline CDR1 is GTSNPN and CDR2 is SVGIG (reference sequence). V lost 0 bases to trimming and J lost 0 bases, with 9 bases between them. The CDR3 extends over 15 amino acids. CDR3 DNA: TGTGCCTGGAGTGTAGCCGGGGGTAGCAATCAGCCCCAGCATTTT. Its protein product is CAWSVAGGSNQPQHF.

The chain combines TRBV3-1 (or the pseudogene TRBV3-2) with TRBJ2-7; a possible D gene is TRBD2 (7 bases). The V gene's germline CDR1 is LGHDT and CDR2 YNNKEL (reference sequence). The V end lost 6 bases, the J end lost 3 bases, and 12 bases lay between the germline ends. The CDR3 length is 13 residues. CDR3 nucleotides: TGTGCCAGCAGTCGGGGGGCGGGCTACGAGCAGTACTTC. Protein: CASSRGAGYEQYF.

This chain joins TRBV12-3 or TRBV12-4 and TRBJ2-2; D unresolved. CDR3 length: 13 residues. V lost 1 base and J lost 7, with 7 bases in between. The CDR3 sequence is CASSLVENGELFF. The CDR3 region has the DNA TGTGCCAGCAGTTTAGTAGAAAACGGGGAGCTGTTTTTT.

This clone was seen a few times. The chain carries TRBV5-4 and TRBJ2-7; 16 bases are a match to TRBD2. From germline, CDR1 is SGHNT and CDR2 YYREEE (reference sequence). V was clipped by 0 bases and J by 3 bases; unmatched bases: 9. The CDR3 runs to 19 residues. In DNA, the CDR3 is TGTGCCAGCAGCTTGGCGGGACTAGCGGGGGGGCCGGAGGGCTACGAGCAGTACTTC. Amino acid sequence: CASSLAGLAGGPEGYEQYF.

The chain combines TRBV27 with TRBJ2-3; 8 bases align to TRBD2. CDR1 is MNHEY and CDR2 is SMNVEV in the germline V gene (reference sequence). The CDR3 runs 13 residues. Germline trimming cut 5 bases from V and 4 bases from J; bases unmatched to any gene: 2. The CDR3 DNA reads TGTGCCAGCAGTGGACTAGCTCCAGATACGCAGTATTTT. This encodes CASSGLAPDTQYF.

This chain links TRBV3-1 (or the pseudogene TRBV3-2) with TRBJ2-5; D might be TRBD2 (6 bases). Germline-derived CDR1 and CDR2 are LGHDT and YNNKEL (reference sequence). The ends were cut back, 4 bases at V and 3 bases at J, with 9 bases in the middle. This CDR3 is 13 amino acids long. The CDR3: CASSPSEKETQYF. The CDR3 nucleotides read TGTGCCAGCAGCCCTAGCGAGAAAGAGACCCAGTACTTC.

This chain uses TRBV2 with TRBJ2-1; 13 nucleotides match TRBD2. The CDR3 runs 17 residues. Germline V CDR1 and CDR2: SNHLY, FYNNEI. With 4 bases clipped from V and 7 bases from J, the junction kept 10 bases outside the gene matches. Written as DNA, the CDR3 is TGTGCCAGCAGTGGATGGACTAGCGGGAGTGGTAGGAATGAGCAGTTCTTC. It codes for CASSGWTSGSGRNEQFF.

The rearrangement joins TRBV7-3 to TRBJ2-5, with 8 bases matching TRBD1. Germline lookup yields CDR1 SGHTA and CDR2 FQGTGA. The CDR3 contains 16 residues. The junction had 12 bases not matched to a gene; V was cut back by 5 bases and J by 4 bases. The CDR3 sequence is CASSRAAGTGGETQYF. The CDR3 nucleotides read TGTGCCAGCAGCCGAGCCGCGGGGACAGGCGGAGAGACCCAGTACTTC. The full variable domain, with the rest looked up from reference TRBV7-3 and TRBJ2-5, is GAGVSQTPSNKVTEKGKYVELRCDPISGHTALYWYRQSLGQGPEFLIYFQGTGAADDSGLPNDRFFAVRPEGSVSTLKIQRTERGDSAVYLCASSRAAGTGGETQYFGPGTRLLVL.